This passage covers 11 T cell receptor beta chains from one sample sequenced in a study of T cell changes during pregnancy in multiple sclerosis. The data were produced by immunoSEQ multiplex PCR, yet TCRdb's version contains in-frame clones alone and is incomplete. This sample has 70,000 to 95,000 clones; 85% to 95% occur once, and the top ten carry approximately 2.4%. The source was peripheral blood, collected after pregnancy. Receptors originate from a female donor in good health, enrolled as a control in a pregnancy study.

CDR3 coding DNA: TGTGCCAGCAGCTTAGGGGGCGGCTATGGCTACACCTTC. This sequence encodes CASSLGGGYGYTF. The chain joins TRBV7-6 to TRBJ1-2, with D maybe TRBD1 (5 bases). This CDR3 region has 13 residues. Germline V gene lookup returns CDR1 SGHVS and CDR2 FNYEAQ. V lost 1 base and J 4 bases, leaving 7 bases between the germline ends.

The chain employs TRBV19 and TRBJ2-1, with no clear D. The CDR3 consists of 13 residues. V lost 3 bases, J lost 7 bases, and 10 bases lay in between. In germline, CDR1 is LNHDA, CDR2 SQIVND (reference sequence). CDR3 DNA sequence: TGTGCCAGTAGTATTATGTTACTTAATGAGCAGTTCTTC. Its protein product is CASSIMLLNEQFF.

CDR3 residues: CASSPGRGSYGYTF. DNA of the CDR3: TGTGCCAGCAGCCCGGGACGGGGGAGCTATGGCTACACCTTC. The V call is TRBV6-5, the J call TRBJ1-2, with a possible D match to TRBD1 (5 bases). Germline loops: CDR1 MNHEY, CDR2 SVGAGI. V was cut by 6 bases and J by 4 bases, with 15 bases left in between. The CDR3 length is 14 residues.

The rearrangement joins TRBV25-1 to TRBJ2-2, with a tentative D call TRBD1 (6 bases). The CDR3 loop spans 13 amino acids. Looked up from germline, CDR1 is MGHDK and CDR2 is SYGVNS. Trimming left V 6 bases short and J 3 bases short, with 8 bases between. As DNA, the CDR3 is TGTGCCAGCAGAAACAGGGACACCGGGGAGCTGTTTTTT. Its protein product is CASRNRDTGELFF.

The V call is TRBV7-2, the J call TRBJ1-1; 7 bases are shared with TRBD1. The CDR3 length is 17 residues. The V gene end was trimmed by 2 bases and the J gene end by 3 bases; junction bases not matched to a gene: 12. Germline CDR1 is SGHTA and CDR2 is FQGNSA. CDR3 amino acids: CASSLNYAGGTDTEAFF. The CDR3 nucleotides are TGTGCCAGCAGCTTAAATTACGCAGGGGGTACGGACACTGAAGCTTTCTTT.

This clone was found once. The V call is TRBV5-6, the J call TRBJ1-3, with TRBD1 matching 11 bases. The length of the CDR3 is 19 residues. The J segment lost 1 base and the V segment lost 4 bases, leaving 13 bases of the junction unmatched. Germline CDR1 and CDR2: SGHDT and YYEEEE. For the CDR3, the DNA is TGTGCCAGCAGCCCTACGCCCGGGACAGGGGGGTCTTCTGGAAACACCATATATTTT. Residues: CASSPTPGTGGSSGNTIYF.

V and J are TRBV5-8 and TRBJ2-3; 12 bases fit TRBD2. This CDR3 has 16 amino acids. Germline lookup yields CDR1 SGHTS and CDR2 YDEGEE. V lost 5 bases and J lost 0; bases outside the gene matches: 4. The chain's CDR3 is CASSRGLAGSTDTQYF. The CDR3 coding sequence is TGTGCCAGCAGTCGAGGACTAGCGGGAAGCACAGATACGCAGTATTTT.

The chain employs TRBV2 and TRBJ2-2; D is unresolved. This CDR3 contains 15 residues. Trimming took off 1 base at V and 6 bases at J, with 12 bases between the two ends. The germline CDR1 and CDR2 sequences are SNHLY and FYNNEI. CDR3 in amino acids: CASSEDVPRAGELFF. The CDR3 DNA is TGTGCCAGCAGTGAAGACGTCCCGCGAGCCGGGGAGCTGTTTTTT.

The chain couples TRBV21-1 to TRBJ2-7; TRBD1, the table's D call, lacks a check against the DNA. TRBV21-1 is flagged as a pseudogene. This CDR3 spans 13 amino acids. In DNA, the CDR3 is TGTGCCAGCAAGGGACAGCCACCCTACGAGCAGTACTTC. This gives the protein CASKGQPPYEQYF.

The chain has TRBV9 and TRBJ2-7; 7 nucleotides line up with TRBD2. The junction had 6 bases not matched to a gene; V was cut back by 3 bases and J by 0 bases. This CDR3 has 15 residues. CDR1 and CDR2 from the germline V gene are SGDLS and YYNGEE. The DNA for the CDR3 is TGTGCCAGCAGCGGCCATGCGGGAGTCTCCTACGAGCAGTACTTC. This codes for CASSGHAGVSYEQYF.

V is TRBV9 and J is TRBJ2-5, with 10 bases matching TRBD1. J lost 1 base, V lost 4 bases, and 7 bases had no gene match. Germline V CDR1 and CDR2: SGDLS, YYNGEE. CDR3 length: 16 residues. This CDR3 reads CASSLFGQGVQETQYF. In nucleotides, the CDR3 is TGTGCCAGCAGCCTGTTCGGACAGGGGGTCCAAGAGACCCAGTACTTC. The whole variable domain, remainder taken from reference TRBV9 and TRBJ2-5, is DSGVTQTPKHLITATGQRVTLRCSPRSGDLSVYWYQQSLDQGLQFLIQYYNGEERAKGNILERFSAQQFPDLHSELNLSSLELGDSALYFCASSLFGQGVQETQYFGPGTRLLVL.